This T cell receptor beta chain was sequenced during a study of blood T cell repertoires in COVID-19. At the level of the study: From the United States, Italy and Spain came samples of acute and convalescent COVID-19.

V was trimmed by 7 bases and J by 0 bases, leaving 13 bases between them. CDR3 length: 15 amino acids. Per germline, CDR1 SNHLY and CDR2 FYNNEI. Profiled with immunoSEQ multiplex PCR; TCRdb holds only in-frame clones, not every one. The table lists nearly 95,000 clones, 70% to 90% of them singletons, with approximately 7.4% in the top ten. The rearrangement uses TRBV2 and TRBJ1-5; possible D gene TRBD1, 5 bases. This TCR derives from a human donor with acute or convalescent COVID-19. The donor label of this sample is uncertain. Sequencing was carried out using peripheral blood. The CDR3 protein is CASKGWTNSNQPQHF. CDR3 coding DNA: TGTGCCAGCAAGGGGTGGACAAATAGCAATCAGCCCCAGCATTTT.